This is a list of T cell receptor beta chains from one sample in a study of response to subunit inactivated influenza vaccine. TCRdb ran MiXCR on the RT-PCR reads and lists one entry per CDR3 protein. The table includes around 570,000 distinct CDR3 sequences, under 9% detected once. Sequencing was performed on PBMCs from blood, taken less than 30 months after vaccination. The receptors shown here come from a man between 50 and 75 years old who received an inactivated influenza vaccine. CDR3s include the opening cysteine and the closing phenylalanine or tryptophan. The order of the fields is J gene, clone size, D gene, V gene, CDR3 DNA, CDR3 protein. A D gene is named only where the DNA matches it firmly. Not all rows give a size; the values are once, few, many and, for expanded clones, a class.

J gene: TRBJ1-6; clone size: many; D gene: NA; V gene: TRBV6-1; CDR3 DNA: TGTGCCAGCAGTGCAGGGGTTGAAAATTCACCCCTCCACTTT; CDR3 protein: CASSAGVENSPLHF
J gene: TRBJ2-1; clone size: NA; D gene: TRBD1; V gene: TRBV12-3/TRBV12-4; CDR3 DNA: TGTGCCAGCAGTGCTAGGGGACAGCCACACAATGAGCAGTTCTTC; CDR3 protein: CASSARGQPHNEQFF
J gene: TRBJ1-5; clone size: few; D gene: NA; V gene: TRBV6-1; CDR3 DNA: TGTGCCAGCAGTGGGTCCGGGGCGAGTAATCAGCCCCAGCATTTT; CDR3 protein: CASSGSGASNQPQHF
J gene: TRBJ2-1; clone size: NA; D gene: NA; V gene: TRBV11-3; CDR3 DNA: TGTGCCAGCAGCGGGGGACTTAACAATGAGCAGTTCTTC; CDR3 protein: CASSGGLNNEQFF
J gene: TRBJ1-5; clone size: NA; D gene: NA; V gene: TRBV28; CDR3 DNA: TGTGCCAGCAGTTTAGTATCTAGCAATCAGCCCCAGCATTTT; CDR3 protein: CASSLVSSNQPQHF
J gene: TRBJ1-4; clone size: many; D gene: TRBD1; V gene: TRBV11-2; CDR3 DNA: TGTGCCACTCGACAGGGGACAACTAATGAAAAACTGTTTTTT; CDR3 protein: CATRQGTTNEKLFF
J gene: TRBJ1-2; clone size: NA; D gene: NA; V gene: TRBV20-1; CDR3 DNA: TGCAGTGCTAGCCGGGGCCCCTCCTATGGCTACACCTTC; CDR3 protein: CSASRGPSYGYTF
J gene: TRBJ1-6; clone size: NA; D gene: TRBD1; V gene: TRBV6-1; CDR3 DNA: TGTGCCAGCACCCGGACAGGCTCCTATAATTCACCCCTCCACTTT; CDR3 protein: CASTRTGSYNSPLHF
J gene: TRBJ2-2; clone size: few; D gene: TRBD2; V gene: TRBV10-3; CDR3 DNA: TGTGCCATCAGTGGGTGGCTAGCGGCAAACACCGGGGAGCTGTTTTTT; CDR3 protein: CAISGWLAANTGELFF
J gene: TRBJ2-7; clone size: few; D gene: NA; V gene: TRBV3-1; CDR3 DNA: TGTGCCAGCAGCCAAGTTCCCATGAACTCCTACGAGCAGTACTTC; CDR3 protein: CASSQVPMNSYEQYF
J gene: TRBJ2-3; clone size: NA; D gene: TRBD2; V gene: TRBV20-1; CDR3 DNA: TGCAGTGCTAGAGGACAGCGGGGGGGTTGGGCAGATACGCAGTATTTT; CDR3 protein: CSARGQRGGWADTQYF
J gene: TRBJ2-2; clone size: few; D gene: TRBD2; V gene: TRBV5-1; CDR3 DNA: TGCGCCAGCAGCTTGGCCGCCAGCGGGGCGGACACCGGGGAGCTGTTTTTT; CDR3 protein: CASSLAASGADTGELFF
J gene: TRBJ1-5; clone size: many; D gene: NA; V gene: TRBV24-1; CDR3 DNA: TGTGCCACCAGTGATTTGTGGTATAGTTTCGCAGGGCTTAGCAATCAGCCCCAGCATTTT; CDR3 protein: CATSDLWYSFAGLSNQPQHF
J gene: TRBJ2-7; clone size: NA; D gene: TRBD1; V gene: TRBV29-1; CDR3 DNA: TGCAGCGTTCCGGGACAGGGGAGTTTCTACGAGCAGTACTTC; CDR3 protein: CSVPGQGSFYEQYF
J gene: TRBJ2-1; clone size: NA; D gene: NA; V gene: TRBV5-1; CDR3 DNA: TGCGCCAGCAACCGACAGGCCGGGGTCTCCTACAATGAGCAGTTCTTC; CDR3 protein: CASNRQAGVSYNEQFF